This T cell receptor (beta chain) was sequenced for a study of blood T cell repertoires in COVID-19 (dated by TCRdb to the early 2020s). With respect to the entire study: Samples covering the acute and convalescent phases of COVID-19 were provided by collaborators in the United States, Italy and Spain. Where available, HLA class I and class II types were taken from metadata supplied by the sample provider and were not determined by assay-based typing. Samples came from the ongoing ImmuneRACE study (first 160 participants) plus 1,254 subjects from 6 global collaborators. The repertoires were released in a freely available public database intended as a resource for research on the immune response to SARS-CoV-2. A de-identified subject ID, COVID-19 status, age in years and sex were almost always included in the sample metadata. Deeply sampled blood TCRbeta repertoires from subjects exposed to, actively infected with, or recovered from COVID-19 were included in the dataset. The material from the prospective study consisted of cDNA or gDNA derived from T cells, B-cell-depleted T cells, or PBMCs. General study outcomes and caveats: The amount of clinical and demographic metadata varied by source and participant and was provided uncurated.

The CDR3 holds 13 amino acids from the cysteine to the phenylalanine. This entry keeps only the CDR3 DNA: 39 bases, framed from base 1. According to the germline V gene (reference sequence), CDR1 reads GTSNPN and CDR2 reads SVGIG. Compared with germline, V lacks 2 bases and J lacks 6 bases; bases without a gene match: 5. TCRbeta CDR3 regions were amplified from genomic DNA using the immunoSEQ Assay, a bias-controlled multiplex PCR. The original methods were these. The number of nucleated cells in each sample was estimated by amplification of reference gene primers within the assay. Sequence reads were collapsed and filtered to measure the absolute abundance of every unique TCRbeta CDR3 rearrangement. For each sample, productive Simpson clonality was calculated as the square root of Simpson's diversity index over productive rearrangements. Imported from immuneACCESS, the table was reduced by TCRdb to in-frame sequences with V and J called. These copies leave out some clones; in studies compared against another copy, an unresolved V gene accounts for under half, and the cause of the remainder is not known. V, J and clone size reflect that table, while D and trimming were determined from the DNA. In all, the sample holds roughly 240,000 clones, and around 83% of those were seen once. Of the sample, about 3.5% falls within the top ten clones.

With respect to this clone: Its antigen is unknown. No much larger clone exists at a distance of one base, and base qualities are not known.

The collaborating institutions used their own protocols to collect whole blood in K2EDTA tubes. For TCRbeta analysis, collaborators shipped samples in one of three forms: frozen whole blood, isolated PBMCs, or DNA extracted from either of those sample types. This receptor was identified in a man younger than 35 with active or convalescent COVID-19. Material for sequencing was peripheral blood. The rearrangement joined TRBV30 to TRBJ1-2; 8 middle bases align to TRBD1. This receptor has the CDR3 CAWSMGQDNGYTF. The nucleotide sequence reads as follows: TGTGCCTGGAGTATGGGACAGGATAATGGCTACACCTTC.